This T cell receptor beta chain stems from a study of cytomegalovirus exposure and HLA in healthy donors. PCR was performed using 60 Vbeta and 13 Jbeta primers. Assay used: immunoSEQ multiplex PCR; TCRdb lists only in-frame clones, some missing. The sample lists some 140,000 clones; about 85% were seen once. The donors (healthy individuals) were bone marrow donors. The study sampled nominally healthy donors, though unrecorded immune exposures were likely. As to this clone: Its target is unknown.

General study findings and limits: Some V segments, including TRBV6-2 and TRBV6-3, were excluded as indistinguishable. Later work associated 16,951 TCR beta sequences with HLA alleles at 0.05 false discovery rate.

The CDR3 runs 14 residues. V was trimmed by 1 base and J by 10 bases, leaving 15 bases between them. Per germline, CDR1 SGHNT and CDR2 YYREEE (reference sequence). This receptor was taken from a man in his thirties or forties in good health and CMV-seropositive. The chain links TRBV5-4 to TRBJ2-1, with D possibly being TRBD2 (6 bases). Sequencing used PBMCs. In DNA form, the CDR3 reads TGTGCCAGCAGCTTGAGGGACTTCTCTAGGGAGCAGTTCTTC. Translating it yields CASSLRDFSREQFF.